The 9 T cell receptor beta chains presented below share a single source sample, sequenced in a study of molecular identifiers for immune sequencing clone quantification. TCRdb analysed the PCR reads with MiXCR anew, one entry per CDR3 protein. The sample includes roughly 300,000 distinct CDR3 sequences, roughly 24% of them seen just once. The sample comprised naive CD8+ T cells from blood, with Jurkat cell RNA spiked in. Subset indicated: FACS-sorted CD8+CD4-CCR7+CD45RA+ naive T cells. The receptors shown here come from a human donor in good health. Some libraries in this study had Jurkat cell RNA spiked in.

This clonotype was counted only a few times. The CDR3 nucleotides read TGTGCCAGCACCATCCTGGACAGCCAGACCAAAAACATTCAGTACTTC. Residues: CASTILDSQTKNIQYF. This chain connects TRBV2 to TRBJ2-4; tentatively, D is TRBD1 (6 bases). V gave up 7 bases and J gave up 2 bases, with 18 bases separating them. Germline V gives CDR1 SNHLY, CDR2 FYNNEI. The CDR3 length is 16 residues.

About this clonotype itself: A much larger clone is a single base away; this may be a read error. The gene calls are TRBV28 and TRBJ1-2, with TRBD1 matching over 8 bases. Germline values: CDR1 MDHEN, CDR2 SYDVKM. The length of the CDR3 is 14 residues. This CDR3 is CASRWRQGRSGYAF. The CDR3 region has the DNA TGTGCCAGCAGATGGAGACAGGGGAGGAGTGGCTACGCCTTC.

V usage is TRBV7-6 and J usage is TRBJ2-7, with D tentatively TRBD1 or TRBD2 (5 bases each). The CDR3 loop spans 15 amino acids. Looked up from germline, CDR1 is SGHVS and CDR2 is FNYEAQ. V lost 3 bases to trimming and J lost 2 bases, with 14 bases between them. The CDR3 sequence is CASSLGRAPAYEQYF. The CDR3 coding sequence is TGTGCCAGCAGCTTGGGACGGGCCCCAGCCTACGAGCAGTACTTC.

In the case of this clonotype: This may be a read error, as it is one base from a much larger clone. The chain is built from TRBV12-3 or TRBV12-4 and TRBJ1-1; D perhaps matches TRBD1 (6 bases). This CDR3 comprises 16 residues. The ends were cut back, 2 bases at V and 1 base at J, with 14 bases in the middle. CDR3 bases: TGTGCCAGCAGTTTACCAGGGGTCTATACGAACACTGAAGCTTTCTTT. As protein: CASSLPGVYTNTEAFF.

In this sample, this clonotype turned up many times. CDR3 sequence: CASSLLAGVQETQYF. In nucleotides, the CDR3 is TGTGCCAGCAGCCTACTAGCGGGGGTACAAGAGACCCAGTACTTC. The gene calls are TRBV11-2 and TRBJ2-5, with TRBD2 matching 11 bases. The CDR3 loop spans 15 amino acids. Losses at the gene ends were 5 bases for V and 2 bases for J; bases not matched to a gene: 4. CDR1 is SGHAT, CDR2 FQNNGV, per germline.

V and J are TRBV28 and TRBJ2-3; D gene unclear. Germline CDR1 reads MDHEN; CDR2 reads SYDVKM. Trimming pared 8 bases from V and 0 bases from J, leaving 12 bases between. The CDR3 contains 14 residues. The DNA of the CDR3 is TGTGCCAGCCGCACACCGGAGAGCACAGATACGCAGTATTTT. It specifies CASRTPESTDTQYF. Variable domain in full (rest from reference TRBV28 and TRBJ2-3): DVKVTQSSRYLVKRTGEKVFLECVQDMDHENMFWYRQDPGLGLRLIYFSYDVKMKEKGDIPEGYSVSREKKERFSLILESASTNQTSMYLCASRTPESTDTQYFGPGTRLTVL.

This sequence joins TRBV9 and TRBJ2-4; possibly TRBD1 for D (5 bases). The germline CDR1 and CDR2 sequences are SGDLS and YYNGEE. V was clipped by 3 bases and J by 0 bases, with 7 bases between them. The CDR3 loop spans 14 amino acids. The CDR3 loop is CASSGREAKNIQYF. The CDR3 DNA follows: TGTGCCAGCAGCGGCAGGGAAGCCAAAAACATTCAGTACTTC.

This clonotype was counted between two and nine times. The gene calls are TRBV14 and TRBJ2-7; possible D gene TRBD2, 5 bases. This CDR3 comprises 17 residues. V lost 1 base and J lost 3, with 19 bases in between. CDR1 and CDR2 from the germline V gene are SGHDN and FVKESK. The DNA for the CDR3 is TGTGCCAGCAGCCAAGTGTCCGTACCTCCGGGGAGCTACGAGCAGTACTTC. It specifies CASSQVSVPPGSYEQYF.

This clonotype occurred a few times. The rearrangement links TRBV23-1 to TRBJ1-1; tentatively, D is TRBD1 (5 bases). TRBV23-1 is an ORF, and what it does is uncertain. The CDR3 covers 17 residues. V lost 0 bases and J lost 0, with 14 bases in between. CDR3 DNA sequence: TGCGCCAGCAGTCAATCAGGGATTCAACAGGTGAACACTGAAGCTTTCTTT. Its translation: CASSQSGIQQVNTEAFF.